What follows describes a single TCR beta chain. Its specificity is not known. The data were taken from a study of shared clonotypes between healthy human individuals. Study-level findings and limits: Despite large depth, sorted-subset datasets appeared incompletely sequenced. Naive CD4 clonotypes were shared across a handful of donors at 5% to 6%. The four-donor shared clonotypes exceeded non-shared clonotypes in generation probability, with non-shared ones scoring lower.

Replicate PCRs run on sorted subsets employed 200 ng DNA, approximately 30,000 T cell genomes. Some clones are missing from TCRdb's copy, which holds only in-frame ones; the method was immunoSEQ multiplex PCR. The sample contains about 1,900,000 clones, about 95% of which appear only once. Naive CD8 cells comprised CD45RO-negative, CCR7-positively selected cells, excluding terminally differentiated effector memory CD45RA+ cells. This CDR3 has 14 amino acids. V was pared by 7 bases and J by 0 bases, with 12 bases between. The germline CDR1 and CDR2 sequences are LNHDA and SQIVND (reference sequence). The chain employs TRBV19 and TRBJ1-2; D is uncertain. What was sequenced was naive CD8+ T cells sorted from blood. This TCR derives from a man between 18 and 29 years old in good health. CDR3 loop: CASMHSFANYGYTF. In DNA form, the CDR3 reads TGTGCCAGTATGCACAGTTTCGCTAACTATGGCTACACCTTC.